One and the same sample provided the 10 T cell receptor beta chains below, sequenced in a study of T cell responses to AZD1222 COVID-19 vaccine. The method was immunoSEQ multiplex PCR; TCRdb's version includes in-frame clones alone and lacks a portion of them. The repertoire holds roughly 130,000 clones, with about 90% as singletons. Sequenced material: peripheral blood, taken on day 0 of AZD1222 vaccination. These receptors were taken from an adult in good health.

This rearrangement joins TRBV24-1 to TRBJ2-1, with TRBD2 matching over 12 bases. Germline V lookup: CDR1 KGHDR, CDR2 SFDVKD. This CDR3 is 16 amino acids long. V lost 1 base and J lost 7; bases outside the gene matches: 4. The DNA for the CDR3 is TGTGCCACCAGTGATTTTTCTAGCGGGGGGGGAAATGAGCAGTTCTTC. Translation: CATSDFSSGGGNEQFF.

DNA of the CDR3: TGTGCCAGCAGTTTCGCGGGTAATCAGCCCCAGCATTTT. Residues: CASSFAGNQPQHF. The chain combines TRBV12-3 or TRBV12-4 with TRBJ1-5; D gene ambiguous. Trimming pared 3 bases from V and 4 bases from J, leaving 7 bases between. This CDR3 is 13 amino acids long.

The rearrangement joins TRBV9 to TRBJ1-3; the D is unclear. The CDR3 spans 14 residues. Germline lookup yields CDR1 SGDLS and CDR2 YYNGEE. V lost 2 bases and J 4 bases, leaving 10 bases between the germline ends. The CDR3 DNA sequence: TGTGCCAGCAGCGTCGCACGGGAAGGAAACACCATATATTTT. It is translated as CASSVAREGNTIYF.

The J gene is TRBJ2-1, the V gene TRBV5-6; tentative D call: TRBD2 (5 bases). CDR3 size: 14 residues. The germline V gene has CDR1 SGHDT and CDR2 YYEEEE. V dropped 4 bases and J dropped 4 bases, with 12 bases sitting between them. This CDR3 is CASSPGLVYNEQFF. In DNA, the CDR3 is TGTGCCAGCAGCCCTGGACTGGTTTACAATGAGCAGTTCTTC.

This chain uses TRBV4-1 with TRBJ2-5; 10 nucleotides agree with TRBD2. Germline-derived CDR1 and CDR2 are MGHRA and YSYEKL. The CDR3 loop spans 17 amino acids. The trim removed 0 bases at V and 5 bases at J, leaving 9 bases unmatched. The CDR3 region has the DNA TGCGCCAGCAGCCAAGATCTAGCGGGAGTTCCCGTGGAGACCCAGTACTTC. It is translated as CASSQDLAGVPVETQYF.

CDR3 region: CASSPGRLEPQHF. The CDR3 DNA follows: TGTGCCAGCAGCCCAGGGCGGTTGGAGCCCCAGCATTTT. The rearrangement links TRBV5-8 to TRBJ1-5; D may be TRBD1 (5 bases). This CDR3 is 13 amino acids long. V lost 4 bases to trimming and J lost 8 bases, with 13 bases between them. Per the germline V gene, CDR1 is SGHTS and CDR2 is YDEGEE.

This clone came up many times. Within the sample, other DNA sequences also encode this same CDR3. The V and J genes are TRBV5-6 and TRBJ2-1; D may match TRBD1 or TRBD2 (5 bases each). CDR1 is SGHDT, CDR2 YYEEEE, per germline. The CDR3 runs 13 residues. V was shortened by 0 bases and J by 5 bases, with 6 bases between the two germline ends. The CDR3 region is CASSLVGDNEQFF. The CDR3 DNA follows: TGTGCCAGCAGCTTGGTGGGGGACAATGAGCAGTTCTTC.

This chain connects TRBV28 to TRBJ1-3; D not certain. This CDR3 has 16 residues. Trimming removed 2 bases from V and 0 bases from J, with 11 bases in between. Germline V gene sequence: CDR1 MDHEN, CDR2 SYDVKM. CDR3 protein: CASSLGGRLSGNTIYF. CDR3 nucleotides: TGTGCCAGCAGTTTAGGTGGCAGGCTCTCTGGAAACACCATATATTTT.

The rearrangement links TRBV12-3 or TRBV12-4 to TRBJ1-2; D unresolved. The germline V and J ends were trimmed by 2 bases and 4 bases, with 8 bases remaining between them. This CDR3 spans 13 amino acids. The CDR3 DNA reads TGTGCCAGCAGTTTACAGGAGGCCTATGGCTACACCTTC. Its protein is CASSLQEAYGYTF.

The V and J genes are TRBV12-3 or TRBV12-4 and TRBJ2-5, with D unclear. The CDR3 consists of 13 residues. V was trimmed by 3 bases and J by 1 base, leaving 6 bases between them. CDR3 DNA sequence: TGTGCCAGCAGTTTTGAAATCCAAGAGACCCAGTACTTC. Translating gives CASSFEIQETQYF.